The 20 T cell receptor beta chains below come from one sample, sequenced in a study of blood T cell repertoires in COVID-19. The protocol was immunoSEQ multiplex PCR, while the TCRdb copy is restricted to in-frame clones and leaves out a portion. The sample contains under 200,000 clones, around 79% of which appear only once. Sequenced: peripheral blood. These receptors all come from a man between 60 and 70 years old with active or convalescent COVID-19.

The gene calls are TRBV5-1 and TRBJ2-1; TRBD1 is a possible D gene (6 bases). With 3 bases removed from V and 8 bases from J, the gap between germline ends came to 15 bases. This CDR3 spans 14 amino acids. The germline V gene has CDR1 SGHRS and CDR2 YFSETQ. The CDR3 bases are TGCGCCAGCAGCTCCCGGGACACCCTCCATGAGCAGTTCTTC. Protein sequence: CASSSRDTLHEQFF.

In DNA, the CDR3 is TGTGCCAGCGGGGACAGAGCAAGTGGCTACACCTTC. Translating gives CASGDRASGYTF. This chain joins TRBV7-3 and TRBJ1-2; 7 positions agree with TRBD1. After removal of 8 bases from V and 7 bases from J, the junction contained 7 bases not matched to a gene. This CDR3 spans 12 amino acids. In germline, CDR1 is SGHTA, CDR2 FQGTGA. The full variable domain, with the rest looked up from reference TRBV7-3 and TRBJ1-2, is GAGVSQTPSNKVTEKGKYVELRCDPISGHTALYWYRQSLGQGPEFLIYFQGTGAADDSGLPNDRFFAVRPEGSVSTLKIQRTERGDSAVYLCASGDRASGYTFGSGTRLTVV.

This chain uses TRBV28 with TRBJ1-2; D is possibly TRBD1 (6 bases). Germline assignment: CDR1 MDHEN and CDR2 SYDVKM. The CDR3 covers 16 residues. Trimming pared 5 bases from V and 6 bases from J, leaving 22 bases between. The CDR3 loop is CASSPPGWGQLHGYTF. The CDR3 DNA sequence: TGTGCCAGCAGTCCGCCGGGGTGGGGACAACTACATGGCTACACCTTC.

The CDR3 loop is CASAPPNWTEAFF. In DNA form, the CDR3 reads TGTGCCAGCGCACCCCCCAACTGGACTGAAGCTTTCTTT. V usage is TRBV28 and J usage is TRBJ1-1; no definite D call. The CDR3 has 13 residues. Looked up from germline, CDR1 is MDHEN and CDR2 is SYDVKM. The ends were cut back, 8 bases at V and 5 bases at J, with 15 bases in the middle.

This chain links TRBV7-2 with TRBJ1-5; 8 nucleotides line up with TRBD1. Germline V gene sequence: CDR1 SGHTA, CDR2 FQGNSA. This CDR3 contains 14 residues. V trimming: 5 bases; J trimming: 2 bases; junction bases outside the gene matches: 2. This CDR3 reads CASSADRGNQPQHF. CDR3 DNA sequence: TGTGCCAGCAGCGCGGACAGGGGCAATCAGCCCCAGCATTTT.

The chain joins TRBV7-2 to TRBJ2-6; the match to TRBD1 covers 9 bases. The CDR3 covers 17 residues. Germline CDR1 reads SGHTA; CDR2 reads FQGNSA. J lost 8 bases, V lost 4 bases, and 12 bases had no gene match. The CDR3 bases are TGTGCCAGCAGCTCCCACTCGGGACAGGGAGGATCCAACGTCCTGACTTTC. Its protein product is CASSSHSGQGGSNVLTF. Together with reference TRBV7-2 and TRBJ2-6, the CDR3 gives the full variable domain: GAGVSQSPSNKVTEKGKDVELRCDPISGHTALYWYRQSLGQGLEFLIYFQGNSAPDKSGLPSDRFSAERTGGSVSTLTIQRTQQEDSAVYLCASSSHSGQGGSNVLTFGAGSRLTVL.

V and J are TRBV28 and TRBJ2-3, with 7 bases identical to TRBD1. The germline CDR1 and CDR2 sequences are MDHEN and SYDVKM. Losses at the gene ends were 2 bases for V and 4 bases for J; bases not matched to a gene: 6. This CDR3 has 15 residues. The CDR3 loop reads CASSLTRQGADTQYF. The CDR3 DNA reads TGTGCCAGCAGTTTAACCCGACAGGGCGCAGATACGCAGTATTTT.

This clone was recorded a few times. The rearrangement joins TRBV27 to TRBJ1-5, with TRBD1 matching over 7 bases. Germline loops: CDR1 MNHEY, CDR2 SMNVEV (reference sequence). The trim removed 5 bases at V and 5 bases at J, leaving 6 bases unmatched. This CDR3 comprises 14 residues. CDR3 sequence: CASSLRQGYQPQHF. The CDR3 bases are TGTGCCAGCAGTCTTCGACAGGGCTATCAGCCCCAGCATTTT.

J is TRBJ1-2 and V is TRBV5-1; 9 nucleotides match TRBD1. Germline CDR1 is SGHRS and CDR2 is YFSETQ. V lost 4 bases and J lost 5; bases outside the gene matches: 12. The CDR3 contains 16 residues. The CDR3 region is CASSKLTGGVGYGYTF. The CDR3 nucleotides read TGCGCCAGCAGCAAATTGACAGGGGGAGTTGGGTATGGCTACACCTTC.

The chain joins TRBV7-9 to TRBJ2-2; TRBD1 aligns across 7 bases. V lost 7 bases, J lost 4 bases, and 12 bases stayed unmatched. CDR1 SEHNR and CDR2 FQNEAQ come from the germline V gene (reference sequence). The CDR3 is 16 amino acids. CDR3 protein: CASTTLRDSLTGELFF. Here the CDR3 DNA reads TGTGCCAGCACTACCCTCCGGGACAGCCTCACCGGGGAGCTGTTTTTT.

There are a few counts of this clone. V gene TRBV6-5 combines with J gene TRBJ2-7; D may be TRBD2 (5 bases). This CDR3 has 14 amino acids. Between the trimmed V and J ends, which lost 5 bases and 7 bases, there was a span of 18 bases. From germline, CDR1 is MNHEY and CDR2 SVGAGI. The CDR3 region is CASSMSTTTGEQYF. In nucleotides, the CDR3 is TGTGCCAGCAGTATGTCGACGACGACGGGGGAGCAGTACTTC.

The table lists this clone with a few counts. This chain links TRBV3-1 (or the pseudogene TRBV3-2) with TRBJ2-4; TRBD2 aligns across 12 bases. V trimming: 6 bases; J trimming: 6 bases; junction bases outside the gene matches: 6. This CDR3 has 15 residues. Per the germline V gene, CDR1 is LGHDT and CDR2 is YNNKEL (reference sequence). CDR3 coding DNA: TGTGCCAGCAGTCTAGCGGGAGGGCCAGGAAACATTCAGTACTTC. This codes for CASSLAGGPGNIQYF.

The chain has TRBV7-8 and TRBJ1-2, with a tentative D call TRBD1 (6 bases). The germline V gene encodes CDR1 SGHVS and CDR2 FQNEAQ. CDR3 length: 14 residues. V was pared by 6 bases and J by 1 base, with 12 bases between. For the CDR3, the DNA is TGTGCCAGCAGTAAACAGGGATTTAACTATGGCTACACCTTC. Translated: CASSKQGFNYGYTF. The full variable domain, in which reference TRBV7-8 and TRBJ1-2 provide the parts outside the CDR3, is GAGVSQSPRYKVAKRGQDVALRCDPISGHVSLFWYQQALGQGPEFLTYFQNEAQLDKSGLPSDRFFAERPEGSVSTLKIQRTQQEDSAVYLCASSKQGFNYGYTFGSGTRLTVV.

This chain links TRBV12-3 or TRBV12-4 with TRBJ2-7; D uncertain. The length of the CDR3 is 11 residues. V gave up 6 bases and J gave up 2 bases, with 5 bases separating them. The CDR3 spells CASSAAYEQYF. CDR3 DNA: TGTGCCAGCAGCGCAGCCTACGAGCAGTACTTC.

This clone has only one observation. The rearrangement links TRBV6-2 or TRBV6-3 to TRBJ2-1, with TRBD2 as a possible D gene (5 bases). Germline V lookup: CDR1 MNHEY, CDR2 SVGEGT. The V and J ends lost 5 bases and 4 bases respectively, with 15 bases between them. The CDR3 runs to 15 residues. The CDR3 here is CASSPLGIAYNEQFF. The CDR3 bases are TGTGCCAGCAGTCCCCTGGGGATAGCGTACAATGAGCAGTTCTTC.

The chain combines TRBV19 with TRBJ2-1; TRBD2 agrees at 9 bases. V lost 5 bases to trimming and J lost 5 bases; unmatched junction nucleotides: 13. Germline CDR1 and CDR2: LNHDA and SQIVND (reference sequence). The CDR3 extends over 17 amino acids. The CDR3 nucleotides read TGTGCCAGTAGTCCCGGCCAACTAGCGGGCCCCGACAATGAGCAGTTCTTC. It translates to CASSPGQLAGPDNEQFF.

This clone was seen only a few times. The chain links TRBV9 to TRBJ2-7, with 9 bases matching TRBD2. This CDR3 has 14 amino acids. Germline V lookup: CDR1 SGDLS, CDR2 YYNGEE. The trim removed 3 bases at V and 3 bases at J, leaving 4 bases unmatched. CDR3 sequence (DNA): TGTGCCAGCAGCGCGGGGACTAGCCTCTACGAGCAGTACTTC. It yields the protein CASSAGTSLYEQYF. The full variable domain, rest sourced from reference TRBV9 and TRBJ2-7, is DSGVTQTPKHLITATGQRVTLRCSPRSGDLSVYWYQQSLDQGLQFLIQYYNGEERAKGNILERFSAQQFPDLHSELNLSSLELGDSALYFCASSAGTSLYEQYFGPGTRLTVT.

The gene calls are TRBV19 and TRBJ2-1; 13 bases map to TRBD2. V shed 5 bases and J 3 bases; nucleotides not matched to a gene: 4. This CDR3 comprises 16 residues. Germline CDR1 is LNHDA and CDR2 is SQIVND (reference sequence). CDR3 amino acids: CASSLGLAGSYNEQFF. The CDR3 nucleotides are TGTGCCAGTAGTTTGGGACTAGCGGGAAGCTACAATGAGCAGTTCTTC. The full variable domain, with the rest looked up from reference TRBV19 and TRBJ2-1, is DGGITQSPKYLFRKEGQNVTLSCEQNLNHDAMYWYRQDPGQGLRLIYYSQIVNDFQKGDIAEGYSVSREKKESFPLTVTSAQKNPTAFYLCASSLGLAGSYNEQFFGPGTRLTVL.

This clone was seen ten or more times. The J gene is TRBJ1-6, the V gene TRBV7-9; perhaps TRBD1 as D (6 bases). Trimming stripped 6 bases from V and 5 bases from J, with 17 bases between. The CDR3 consists of 16 residues. Germline V gene data show CDR1 as SEHNR and CDR2 as FQNEAQ (reference sequence). The CDR3 coding sequence is TGTGCCAGCAGTCTTACCGGGACACTTAATAATTCACCCCTCCACTTT. Amino acid sequence: CASSLTGTLNNSPLHF.

This chain uses TRBV19 with TRBJ2-7, with D possibly TRBD2 on 5 matching bases. Germline V gene data show CDR1 as LNHDA and CDR2 as SQIVND (reference sequence). The V gene lost 0 bases and the J gene lost 4 bases, with 13 bases spanning the gap. This CDR3 has 15 residues. This chain's CDR3 is CASSIDLRTQYEQYF. Here the CDR3 DNA reads TGTGCCAGTAGTATAGATCTAAGGACTCAATACGAGCAGTACTTC.